The 8 T cell receptor beta chains listed next were all sequenced from one sample in a study of beta chain features in type 1 diabetes (dated by TCRdb to the late 2010s). The paper as a whole reports these results and caveats: A moderate but significant shortening of TCRB CDR3 length was observed in type 1 diabetes patients in all four CD4+ subsets.

Library construction relied on the immunoSEQ multiplex PCR assay. All of the isolated RNA was reverse transcribed with the High Capacity cDNA Reverse Transcription Kit, so expressed TCRB transcripts were sequenced. Held by TCRdb, this immuneACCESS table contains in-frame sequences only and omits some clones. Under half of the omission traces to an unresolved V gene where checked; the cause of the rest is unknown. The sample table records approximately 170,000 clones; 7.5% to 8.5% of these occur just once. The ten top clones hold under 0.55% of the sample. No cognate antigen is known for these TCRs. Sample: central memory CD4+ T cells from blood. The receptor source for this set is a man between 18 and 35 years old with type 1 diabetes.

V gene TRBV4-3 combines with J gene TRBJ1-4; 11 bases match TRBD1. Germline V lookup: CDR1 LGHNA, CDR2 YSLEER. The V and J ends lost 5 bases and 8 bases, in that order; junction bases with no gene match: 7. This CDR3 spans 15 amino acids. The CDR3 DNA follows: TGCGCCAGCAGCTACCGGGGACAGGGGGAGGAAAAACTGTTTTTT. Its translation is CASSYRGQGEEKLFF.

In its sample, this clone was seen a few times. The chain carries TRBV5-1 and TRBJ2-2; 9 bases match TRBD1. This CDR3 region has 16 residues. V gave up 0 bases and J gave up 3 bases; unmatched junction bases: 3. The germline V gene encodes CDR1 SGHRS and CDR2 YFSETQ. In nucleotides, the CDR3 is TGCGCCAGCAGCTTGGGGGACAGGGAAGACACCGGGGAGCTGTTTTTT. Translation gives CASSLGDREDTGELFF.

This clone occurred a few times. The rearrangement uses TRBV7-2 and TRBJ2-1; 8 nucleotides line up with TRBD2. The V and J ends lost 5 bases and 10 bases, in that order; junction bases with no gene match: 10. Germline V gene data show CDR1 as SGHTA and CDR2 as FQGNSA. The length of the CDR3 is 14 residues. Written as DNA, the CDR3 is TGTGCCAGCAGCGGGGGACTAGGGATCAGCGAGCAGTTCTTC. It translates to CASSGGLGISEQFF.

V gene TRBV7-2 combines with J gene TRBJ2-7, with 8 bases aligning to TRBD1. Germline CDR1 is SGHTA and CDR2 is FQGNSA. V shed 3 bases, J shed 1 base, and the junction held 5 bases outside the gene matches. The CDR3 has 15 residues. CDR3 in DNA: TGTGCCAGCAGCTTGTACAGGGGGAGGTCCTACGAGCAGTACTTC. Its protein is CASSLYRGRSYEQYF. The variable domain in full, with the rest retrieved from reference TRBV7-2 and TRBJ2-7, is GAGVSQSPSNKVTEKGKDVELRCDPISGHTALYWYRQSLGQGLEFLIYFQGNSAPDKSGLPSDRFSAERTGGSVSTLTIQRTQQEDSAVYLCASSLYRGRSYEQYFGPGTRLTVT.

This clone was seen only a few times. V gene TRBV11-2 combines with J gene TRBJ1-2, with 8 bases aligning to TRBD1. Germline V gives CDR1 SGHAT, CDR2 FQNNGV. There are 15 residues in the CDR3. With V trimmed by 5 bases and J by 4 bases, 9 bases remained unmatched. The CDR3 protein is CASSTRQGTAYGYTF. CDR3 coding DNA: TGTGCCAGCAGCACCCGACAGGGGACGGCCTATGGCTACACCTTC. Drawing the rest from reference TRBV11-2 and TRBJ1-2, the complete variable domain is EAGVAQSPRYKIIEKRQSVAFWCNPISGHATLYWYQQILGQGPKLLIQFQNNGVVDDSQLPKDRFSAERLKGVDSTLKIQPAKLEDSAVYLCASSTRQGTAYGYTFGSGTRLTVV.

The rearrangement uses TRBV30 and TRBJ2-1, with TRBD2 identical over 7 bases. The CDR3 has 14 amino acids. The V gene end was trimmed by 8 bases and the J gene end by 0 bases; junction bases not matched to a gene: 7. CDR1 and CDR2 (germline): GTSNPN, SVGIG (reference sequence). The CDR3 region has the DNA TGTGCCGCGCGGGGGTTCAGCTCCTACAATGAGCAGTTCTTC. As protein: CAARGFSSYNEQFF.

Remarks on this clone: Other nucleotide sequences from this sample produce the same CDR3. The rearrangement links TRBV7-9 to TRBJ2-5; D remains ambiguous. Germline V gives CDR1 SEHNR, CDR2 FQNEAQ (reference sequence). Trimming pared 4 bases from V and 4 bases from J, leaving 4 bases between. This CDR3 has 11 amino acids. In DNA, the CDR3 is TGTGCCAGCAGCTCTCGAGAGACCCAGTACTTC. Its translation is CASSSRETQYF.

This clone was counted a few times. The J gene is TRBJ1-5, the V gene TRBV28; D may be TRBD1 (5 bases). Trimming left V 5 bases short and J 5 bases short, with 16 bases between. This CDR3 comprises 15 residues. The germline CDR1 and CDR2 sequences are MDHEN and SYDVKM. The CDR3 DNA is TGTGCCAGCAGTGAGGGGAGGGGTTGGCATCAGCCCCAGCATTTT. It codes for CASSEGRGWHQPQHF.